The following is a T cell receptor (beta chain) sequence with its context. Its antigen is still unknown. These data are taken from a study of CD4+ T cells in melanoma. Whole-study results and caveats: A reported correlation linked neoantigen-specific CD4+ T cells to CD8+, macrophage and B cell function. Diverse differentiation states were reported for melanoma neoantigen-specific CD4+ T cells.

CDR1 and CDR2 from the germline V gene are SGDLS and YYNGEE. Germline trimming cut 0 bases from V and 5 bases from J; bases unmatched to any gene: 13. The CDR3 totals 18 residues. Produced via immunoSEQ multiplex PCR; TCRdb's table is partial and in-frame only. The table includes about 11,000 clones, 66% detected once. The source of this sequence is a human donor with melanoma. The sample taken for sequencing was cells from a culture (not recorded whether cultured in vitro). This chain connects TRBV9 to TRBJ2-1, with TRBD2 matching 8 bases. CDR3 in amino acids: CASSVVPNSGGKHNEQFF. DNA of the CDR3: TGTGCCAGCAGCGTAGTCCCCAACAGCGGGGGAAAACACAATGAGCAGTTCTTC. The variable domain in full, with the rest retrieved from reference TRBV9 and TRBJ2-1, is DSGVTQTPKHLITATGQRVTLRCSPRSGDLSVYWYQQSLDQGLQFLIQYYNGEERAKGNILERFSAQQFPDLHSELNLSSLELGDSALYFCASSVVPNSGGKHNEQFFGPGTRLTVL.